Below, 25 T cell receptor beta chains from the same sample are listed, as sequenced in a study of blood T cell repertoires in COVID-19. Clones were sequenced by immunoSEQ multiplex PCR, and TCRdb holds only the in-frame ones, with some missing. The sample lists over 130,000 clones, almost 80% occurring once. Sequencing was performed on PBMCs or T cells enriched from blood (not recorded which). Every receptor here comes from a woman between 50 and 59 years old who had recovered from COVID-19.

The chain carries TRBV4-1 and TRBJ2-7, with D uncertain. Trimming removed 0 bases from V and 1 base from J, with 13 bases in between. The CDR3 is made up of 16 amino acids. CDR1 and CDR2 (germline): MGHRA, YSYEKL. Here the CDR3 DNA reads TGCGCCAGCAGCCAAGATTTTAGCCACCATTCCTACGAGCAGTACTTC. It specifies CASSQDFSHHSYEQYF.

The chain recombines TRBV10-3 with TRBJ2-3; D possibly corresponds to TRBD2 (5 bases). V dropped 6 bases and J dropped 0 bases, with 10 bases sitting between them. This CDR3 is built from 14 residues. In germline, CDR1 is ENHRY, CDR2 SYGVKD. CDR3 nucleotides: TGTGCCATCAGGGACTGGGAGAGCACAGATACGCAGTATTTT. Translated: CAIRDWESTDTQYF.

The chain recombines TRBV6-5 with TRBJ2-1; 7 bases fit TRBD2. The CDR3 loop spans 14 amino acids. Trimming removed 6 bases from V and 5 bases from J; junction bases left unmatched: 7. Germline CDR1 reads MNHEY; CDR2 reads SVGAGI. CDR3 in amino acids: CASRWGGDHNEQFF. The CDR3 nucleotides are TGTGCCAGCAGGTGGGGGGGGGATCACAATGAGCAGTTCTTC.

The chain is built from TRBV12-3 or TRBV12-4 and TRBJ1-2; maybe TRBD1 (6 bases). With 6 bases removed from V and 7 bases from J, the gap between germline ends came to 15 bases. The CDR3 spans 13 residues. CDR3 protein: CASRADRSSGYTF. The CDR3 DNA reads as TGTGCCAGCAGGGCGGACAGATCTAGTGGCTACACCTTC.

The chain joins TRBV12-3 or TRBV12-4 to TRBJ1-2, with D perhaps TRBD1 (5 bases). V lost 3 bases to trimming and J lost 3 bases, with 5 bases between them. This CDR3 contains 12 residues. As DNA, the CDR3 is TGTGCCAGCAGTTTCAGGGACTATGGCTACACCTTC. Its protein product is CASSFRDYGYTF.

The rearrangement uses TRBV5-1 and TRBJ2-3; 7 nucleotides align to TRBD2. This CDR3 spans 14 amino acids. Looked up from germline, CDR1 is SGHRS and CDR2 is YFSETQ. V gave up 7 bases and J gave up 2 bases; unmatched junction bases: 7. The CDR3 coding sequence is TGCGCCAGCGGGAGGGACGGGCCCACAGATACGCAGTATTTT. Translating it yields CASGRDGPTDTQYF.

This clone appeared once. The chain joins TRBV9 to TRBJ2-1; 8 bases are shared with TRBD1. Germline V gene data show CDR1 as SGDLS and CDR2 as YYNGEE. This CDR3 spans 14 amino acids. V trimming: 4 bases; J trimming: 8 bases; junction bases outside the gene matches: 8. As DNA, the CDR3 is TGTGCCAGCAGCTTTCTTCCAGGGGGCGATGAGCAGTTCTTC. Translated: CASSFLPGGDEQFF. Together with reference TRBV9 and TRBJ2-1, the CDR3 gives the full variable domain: DSGVTQTPKHLITATGQRVTLRCSPRSGDLSVYWYQQSLDQGLQFLIQYYNGEERAKGNILERFSAQQFPDLHSELNLSSLELGDSALYFCASSFLPGGDEQFFGPGTRLTVL.

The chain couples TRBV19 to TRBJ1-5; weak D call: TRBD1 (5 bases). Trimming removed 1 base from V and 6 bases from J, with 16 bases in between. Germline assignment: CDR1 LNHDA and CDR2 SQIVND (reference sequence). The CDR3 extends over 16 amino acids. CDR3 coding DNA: TGTGCCAGTAGTATAGGTGTAGGCAGGGCTGCTCAGCCCCAGCATTTT. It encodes CASSIGVGRAAQPQHF.

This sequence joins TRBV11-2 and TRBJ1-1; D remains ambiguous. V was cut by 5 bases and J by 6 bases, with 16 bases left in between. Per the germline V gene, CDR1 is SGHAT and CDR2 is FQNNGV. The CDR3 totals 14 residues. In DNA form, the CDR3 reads TGTGCCAGCAGCCAAACGGGCCAGAGGGCTGAAGCTTTCTTT. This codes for CASSQTGQRAEAFF. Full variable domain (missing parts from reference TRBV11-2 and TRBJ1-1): EAGVAQSPRYKIIEKRQSVAFWCNPISGHATLYWYQQILGQGPKLLIQFQNNGVVDDSQLPKDRFSAERLKGVDSTLKIQPAKLEDSAVYLCASSQTGQRAEAFFGQGTRLTVV.

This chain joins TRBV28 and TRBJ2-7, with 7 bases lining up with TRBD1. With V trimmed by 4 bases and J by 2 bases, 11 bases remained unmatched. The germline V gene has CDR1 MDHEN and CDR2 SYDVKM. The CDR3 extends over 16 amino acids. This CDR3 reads CASSSLRQGHPYEQYF. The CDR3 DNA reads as TGTGCCAGCAGTTCCCTAAGACAGGGCCACCCCTACGAGCAGTACTTC.

As DNA, the CDR3 is TGTGCCAGCAACGGACAGGGGAACACTGAAGCTTTCTTT. It translates to CASNGQGNTEAFF. The chain joins TRBV7-9 to TRBJ1-1, with 8 nucleotides matching TRBD1. Per germline, CDR1 SEHNR and CDR2 FQNEAQ (reference sequence). V shed 7 bases and J 1 base; nucleotides not matched to a gene: 2. The CDR3 sequence is 13 residues long.

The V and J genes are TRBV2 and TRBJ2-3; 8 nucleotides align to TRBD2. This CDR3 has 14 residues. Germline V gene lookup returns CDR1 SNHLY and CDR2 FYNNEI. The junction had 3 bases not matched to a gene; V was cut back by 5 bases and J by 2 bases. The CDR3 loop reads CASSRSGVTDTQYF. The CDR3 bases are TGTGCCAGCAGTCGTAGCGGGGTCACAGATACGCAGTATTTT.

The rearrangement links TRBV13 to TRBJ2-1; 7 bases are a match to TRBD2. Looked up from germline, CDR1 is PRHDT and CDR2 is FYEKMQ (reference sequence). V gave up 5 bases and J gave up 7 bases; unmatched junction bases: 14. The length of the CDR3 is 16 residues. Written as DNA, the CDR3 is TGTGCCAGCAGCCCGATCGGGGGAGGGGAGAGAAATGAGCAGTTCTTC. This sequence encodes CASSPIGGGERNEQFF.

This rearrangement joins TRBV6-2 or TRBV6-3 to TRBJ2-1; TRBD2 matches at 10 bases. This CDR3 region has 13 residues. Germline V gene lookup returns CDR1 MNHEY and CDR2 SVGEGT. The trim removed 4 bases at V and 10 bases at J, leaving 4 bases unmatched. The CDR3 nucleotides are TGTGCCAGCAGTTGGCTAGCGGGAGAGGAGCAGTTCTTC. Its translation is CASSWLAGEEQFF.

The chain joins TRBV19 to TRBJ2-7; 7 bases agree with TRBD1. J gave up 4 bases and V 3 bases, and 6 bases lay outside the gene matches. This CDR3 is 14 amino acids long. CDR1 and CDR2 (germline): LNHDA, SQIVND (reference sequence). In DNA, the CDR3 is TGTGCCAGTAGTATGGGGGACAGAGCTTACGAGCAGTACTTC. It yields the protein CASSMGDRAYEQYF. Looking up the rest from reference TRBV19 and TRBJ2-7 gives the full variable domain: DGGITQSPKYLFRKEGQNVTLSCEQNLNHDAMYWYRQDPGQGLRLIYYSQIVNDFQKGDIAEGYSVSREKKESFPLTVTSAQKNPTAFYLCASSMGDRAYEQYFGPGTRLTVT.

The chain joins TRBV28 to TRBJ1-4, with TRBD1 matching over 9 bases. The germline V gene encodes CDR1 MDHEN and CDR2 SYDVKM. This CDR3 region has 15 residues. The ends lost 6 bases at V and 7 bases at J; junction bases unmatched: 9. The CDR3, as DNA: TGTGCCAGCAGGGAGGGGGACAGGGATTTTGAAAAACTGTTTTTT. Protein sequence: CASREGDRDFEKLFF.

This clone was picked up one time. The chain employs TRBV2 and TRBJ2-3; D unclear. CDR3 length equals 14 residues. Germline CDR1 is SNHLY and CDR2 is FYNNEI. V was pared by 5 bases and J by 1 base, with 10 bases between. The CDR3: CASSPGWGTDTQYF. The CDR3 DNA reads TGTGCCAGCAGTCCCGGGTGGGGCACAGATACGCAGTATTTT. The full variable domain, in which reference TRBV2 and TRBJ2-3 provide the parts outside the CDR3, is EPEVTQTPSHQVTQMGQEVILRCVPISNHLYFYWYRQILGQKVEFLVSFYNNEISEKSEIFDDQFSVERPDGSNFTLKIRSTKLEDSAMYFCASSPGWGTDTQYFGPGTRLTVL.

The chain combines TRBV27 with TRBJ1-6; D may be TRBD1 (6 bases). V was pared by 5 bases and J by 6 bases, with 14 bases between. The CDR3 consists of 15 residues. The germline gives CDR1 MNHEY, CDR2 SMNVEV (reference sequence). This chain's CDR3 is CASSPFQGPNSPLHF. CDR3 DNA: TGTGCCAGCAGTCCCTTTCAGGGGCCTAATTCACCCCTCCACTTT.

The CDR3, as DNA: TGTGCCAGCAGCTTCCTACCCCATTCTTTCGGCTCCTACAATGAGCAGTTCTTC. Protein: CASSFLPHSFGSYNEQFF. The chain is built from TRBV7-2 and TRBJ2-1; no firm D call. The V gene's germline CDR1 is SGHTA and CDR2 FQGNSA. The CDR3 has 18 residues. With 3 bases removed from V and 0 bases from J, the gap between germline ends came to 18 bases.

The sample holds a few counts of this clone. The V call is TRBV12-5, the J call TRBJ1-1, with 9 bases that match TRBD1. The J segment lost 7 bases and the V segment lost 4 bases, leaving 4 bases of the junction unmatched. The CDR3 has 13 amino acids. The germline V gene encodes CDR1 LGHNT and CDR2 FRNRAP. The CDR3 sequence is CASGWDRANEAFF. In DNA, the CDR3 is TGTGCTAGTGGTTGGGACAGGGCGAATGAAGCTTTCTTT.

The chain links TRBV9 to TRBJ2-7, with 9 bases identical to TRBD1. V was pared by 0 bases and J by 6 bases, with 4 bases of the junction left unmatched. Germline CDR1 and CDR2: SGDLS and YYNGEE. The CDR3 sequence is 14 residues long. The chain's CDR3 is CASSVGTGVAEQYF. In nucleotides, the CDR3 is TGTGCCAGCAGCGTAGGGACAGGGGTCGCCGAGCAGTACTTC.

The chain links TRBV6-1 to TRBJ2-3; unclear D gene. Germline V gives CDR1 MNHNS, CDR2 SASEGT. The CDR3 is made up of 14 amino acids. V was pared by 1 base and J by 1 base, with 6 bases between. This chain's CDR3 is CASSEGSGTDTQYF. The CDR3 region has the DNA TGTGCCAGCAGTGAAGGTTCGGGCACAGATACGCAGTATTTT.

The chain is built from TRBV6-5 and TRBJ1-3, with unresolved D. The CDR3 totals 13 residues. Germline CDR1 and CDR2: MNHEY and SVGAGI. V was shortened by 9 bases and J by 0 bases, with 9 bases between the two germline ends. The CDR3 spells CASTELSGNTIYF. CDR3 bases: TGTGCCAGTACAGAGCTCTCTGGAAACACCATATATTTT.

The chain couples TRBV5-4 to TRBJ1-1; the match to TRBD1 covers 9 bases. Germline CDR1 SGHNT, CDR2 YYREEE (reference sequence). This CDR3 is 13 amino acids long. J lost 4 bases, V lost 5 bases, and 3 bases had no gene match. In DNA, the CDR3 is TGTGCCAGCAGTTTGACAGGGGGCACTGAAGCTTTCTTT. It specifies CASSLTGGTEAFF.

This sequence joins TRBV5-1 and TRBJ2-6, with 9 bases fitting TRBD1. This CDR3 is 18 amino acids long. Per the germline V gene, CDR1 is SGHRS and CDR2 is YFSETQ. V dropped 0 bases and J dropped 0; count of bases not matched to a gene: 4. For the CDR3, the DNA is TGCGCCAGCAGCTTGGCCGGGGGACAGGGCTCTGGGGCCAACGTCCTGACTTTC. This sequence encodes CASSLAGGQGSGANVLTF.